Below, one TCR beta chain is given with its context. This entry is derived from a study of technical replicates of blood from a few donors. Generated by immunoSEQ multiplex PCR, the TCRdb table keeps only in-frame clones and is missing some. The table lists 75,000 to 100,000 clones, around 96% of them singletons. This clonotype originated in a human donor in good health. Specimen: T cells isolated from PBMCs.

This CDR3 reads CASSTSELYSPLHF. In DNA, the CDR3 is TGTGCCAGCTCCACCTCCGAACTGTATTCACCCCTCCACTTT. The chain employs TRBV6-6 and TRBJ1-6, with D uncertain. The CDR3 consists of 14 residues. Germline V gene sequence: CDR1 MNHNY, CDR2 SVGAGI (reference sequence). Trimming left V 8 bases short and J 8 bases short, with 16 bases between.